This T cell receptor beta chain was captured in a study of blood T cell repertoires in COVID-19. The method was immunoSEQ multiplex PCR; TCRdb's version includes in-frame clones alone and lacks a portion of them. The profile shows roughly 370,000 clones, approximately 87% of them singletons. This clone appeared once. With 4 bases clipped from V and 4 bases from J, the junction kept 9 bases outside the gene matches. This CDR3 comprises 14 residues. The germline V gene encodes CDR1 GTSNPN and CDR2 SVGIG (reference sequence). Sequencing was done on a sample of PBMCs or T cells enriched from blood (not recorded which). The sequence was collected from a woman aged 45-60 years who had recovered from COVID-19. The genes are TRBV30 and TRBJ1-1, with TRBD1 matching 7 bases. The chain's CDR3 is CAWNPKGAGTEAFF. The CDR3 coding sequence is TGTGCCTGGAATCCCAAGGGGGCTGGCACTGAAGCTTTCTTT.